The 14 T cell receptor beta chains reported below all come from one sample, sequenced in a study of CD8 T cells in Susac syndrome (dated by TCRdb to the late 2010s). The method behind the library was the immunoSEQ multiplex PCR assay. RNA was extracted using the RNeasy kit, and roughly 0.5 to 1 microgram was reverse transcribed with random hexamers. TCRdb trimmed public reads at Q25 via fastp, called clones via MiXCR and kept in-frame beta chains. Identical CDR3 protein sequences are pooled into one entry, listed with their most common genes and DNA. For this sample there are 75,000 or so distinct CDR3 sequences; 94% appear just once. Clones ranked in the top ten supply approximately 0.9% of the sample. Sequencing used CD8+ T cells from PBMCs. The receptors here all came from a human donor with Susac syndrome.

This clonotype was recorded only once. The rearrangement joins TRBV20-1 to TRBJ2-1; TRBD2 matches 10 bases. The CDR3 runs 13 residues. The ends lost 6 bases at V and 9 bases at J; junction bases unmatched: 8. Germline V CDR1 and CDR2: DFQATT, SNEGSKA (reference sequence). DNA for the CDR3: TGCAGTGCCCCGGGACTAGCGAAGACTGAGCAGTTCTTC. Amino acids: CSAPGLAKTEQFF.

This chain links TRBV3-1 with TRBJ2-7; 8 positions agree with TRBD2. The junction had 10 bases not matched to a gene; V was cut back by 4 bases and J by 2 bases. CDR3 length: 16 residues. Germline V gives CDR1 LGHDT, CDR2 YNNKEL (reference sequence). The CDR3 nucleotides are TGTGCCAGCAGCCTCCCGACTAGCGAAGAACCCTACGAGCAGTACTTC. Its protein is CASSLPTSEEPYEQYF.

This clonotype was seen a few times. V usage is TRBV5-1 and J usage is TRBJ1-1, with 8 bases fitting TRBD1. V dropped 4 bases and J dropped 6; count of bases not matched to a gene: 8. CDR1 is SGHRS and CDR2 is YFSETQ in the germline V gene. This CDR3 has 14 residues. CDR3 sequence reads: CASSPGQGTSEAFF. The CDR3 region has the DNA TGCGCCAGCAGCCCCGGACAGGGTACCTCTGAAGCTTTCTTT.

The chain recombines TRBV6-5 with TRBJ2-5; perhaps TRBD2 as D (5 bases). With 0 bases removed from V and 12 bases from J, the gap between germline ends came to 11 bases. This CDR3 region has 12 residues. The V gene's germline CDR1 is MNHEY and CDR2 SVGAGI. CDR3 nucleotides: TGTGCCAGCAGTTACTCGGGAGATCCCAAGTACTTC. Protein sequence: CASSYSGDPKYF.

The chain employs TRBV29-1 and TRBJ2-7; the match to TRBD1 covers 8 bases. This CDR3 region has 13 residues. V was pared by 1 base and J by 4 bases, with 3 bases of the junction left unmatched. CDR1 SQVTM and CDR2 ANQGSEA come from the germline V gene. The CDR3 loop is CSVEVRTGYEQYF. The DNA of the CDR3 is TGCAGCGTTGAAGTGCGGACAGGGTACGAGCAGTACTTC.

The V and J genes are TRBV5-6 and TRBJ1-5; D not certain. Per the germline V gene, CDR1 is SGHDT and CDR2 is YYEEEE. The CDR3 is made up of 16 amino acids. The V gene lost 0 bases and the J gene lost 5 bases, with 15 bases spanning the gap. The CDR3 here is CASSLASYGEYQPQHF. Here the CDR3 DNA reads TGTGCCAGCAGCTTGGCTTCGTATGGCGAGTATCAGCCCCAGCATTTT.

The rearrangement links TRBV3-1 to TRBJ2-3; no firm D call. Germline V gives CDR1 LGHDT, CDR2 YNNKEL (reference sequence). This CDR3 contains 14 residues. The V end lost 4 bases, the J end lost 0 bases, and 8 bases lay between the germline ends. CDR3 DNA sequence: TGTGCCAGCAGCCCCTCGGGCAGCACAGATACGCAGTATTTT. This sequence encodes CASSPSGSTDTQYF.

The chain has TRBV19 and TRBJ2-3; D tentatively fits TRBD1 or TRBD2 (6 bases each). The CDR3 sequence is 14 residues long. In germline, CDR1 is LNHDA, CDR2 SQIVND (reference sequence). The V end lost 8 bases, the J end lost 4 bases, and 16 bases lay between the germline ends. CDR3 DNA: TGTGCCAGTGGGGGCGGGGCCGACGCAGATACGCAGTATTTT. This sequence encodes CASGGGADADTQYF.

The chain couples TRBV30 to TRBJ2-5, with a possible D match to TRBD2 (6 bases). This CDR3 contains 11 residues. Looked up from germline, CDR1 is GTSNPN and CDR2 is SVGIG (reference sequence). The V end lost 0 bases, the J end lost 7 bases, and 6 bases lay between the germline ends. The DNA for the CDR3 is TGTGCCTGGAGTGTAGCGGGGACCCAGTACTTC. Its protein is CAWSVAGTQYF.

The chain carries TRBV20-1 and TRBJ1-5; D is ambiguous. CDR3 length: 14 residues. Trimming pared 3 bases from V and 2 bases from J, leaving 11 bases between. From germline, CDR1 is DFQATT and CDR2 SNEGSKA (reference sequence). The CDR3 region has the DNA TGCAGTGCTAGCCAAAGGATAGGCAATCAGCCCCAGCATTTT. Encoded protein: CSASQRIGNQPQHF.

This rearrangement joins TRBV3-1 to TRBJ2-6, with 9 nucleotides matching TRBD1. The CDR3 contains 19 residues. Germline-derived CDR1 and CDR2 are LGHDT and YNNKEL (reference sequence). V shed 0 bases and J 0 bases; nucleotides not matched to a gene: 6. In DNA form, the CDR3 reads TGTGCCAGCAGCCAAGAAGAGGGGACAGGGATCTCTGGGGCCAACGTCCTGACTTTC. Translation gives CASSQEEGTGISGANVLTF.

This chain connects TRBV19 to TRBJ2-7, with D perhaps TRBD1 (6 bases). V lost 3 bases to trimming and J lost 0 bases, with 12 bases between them. Germline CDR1 reads LNHDA; CDR2 reads SQIVND (reference sequence). This CDR3 is built from 15 residues. The CDR3: CASSMGRGSSYEQYF. Written as DNA, the CDR3 is TGTGCCAGTAGTATGGGCAGGGGAAGCTCCTACGAGCAGTACTTC.

Here the CDR3 reads CARAGVFYNEQFF. In DNA form, the CDR3 reads TGTGCCAGGGCGGGAGTTTTCTACAATGAGCAGTTCTTC. The chain carries TRBV6-8 and TRBJ2-1; 7 bases agree with TRBD2. From germline, CDR1 is MNHGY and CDR2 SAAAGT. The CDR3 covers 13 residues. Losses at the gene ends were 9 bases for V and 3 bases for J; bases not matched to a gene: 5.

This sequence joins TRBV7-8 and TRBJ2-5; 7 bases agree with TRBD2. In germline, CDR1 is SGHVS, CDR2 FQNEAQ. J lost 2 bases, V lost 3 bases, and 9 bases had no gene match. The CDR3 is made up of 16 amino acids. CDR3 loop: CASSFNLADLQETQYF. As DNA, the CDR3 is TGTGCCAGCAGCTTCAACCTAGCGGACCTTCAAGAGACCCAGTACTTC.